The clone carrying this T cell receptor beta chain was seen at least ten times. The antigen is not known. The entry originates in a study of blood T cells in healthy people across ages. Whole-study findings and limits: Observed TCR beta diversity showed a strong correlation with the percentage of naive T cells as measured by flow cytometry.

With a J-beta primer mix and a sample-barcoded 5' primer, a second PCR ran roughly 6 to 11 cycles. From the 5' RACE reads, TCRdb called clonotypes with MiXCR, one entry per CDR3 protein. The data contain approximately 290,000 distinct CDR3 sequences, roughly 29% of them singletons. The sequencing input was blood. The sequence came from a woman in her 70s in good health.

CDR3 loop: CASSPGGNTEAFF. DNA for the CDR3: TGTGCCAGCTCACCCGGGGGGAACACTGAAGCTTTCTTT. The chain joins TRBV18 to TRBJ1-1; TRBD1 might be the D (5 bases). CDR1 and CDR2 (germline): KGHSH, LQKENI. The CDR3 extends over 13 amino acids. With 3 bases removed from V and 1 base from J, the gap between germline ends came to 6 bases.